This T cell receptor beta chain was observed in a study of shared clonotypes between healthy human individuals. The CDR3 has 16 amino acids. Germline values: CDR1 SEHNR, CDR2 FQNEAQ (reference sequence). Naive CD8 cells lacked CD45RO and underwent positive selection for CCR7, leaving out terminally differentiated effector memory CD45RA+ cells. With regard to this clone: Its specificity is unknown. One junction end disagrees with the germline gene, perhaps due to a read error. At the DNA level, this CDR3 is encoded by other sequences in the same sample as well.

Overall study findings and caveats: A generally larger estimated richness was seen in naive subsets than in memory subsets.

This was a deep-level run. The assay was immunoSEQ multiplex PCR, and TCRdb's table has in-frame clones only and misses some. The sample lists about 2.1 million clones, around 93% occurring once. This clonotype was sampled from a man between 18 and 29 years old in good health. Some clones in this sample may be carry-over from other donors' samples. This rearrangement joins TRBV7-9 to TRBJ2-7, with D perhaps matching TRBD2 (6 bases). Sequencing used naive CD8+ T cells from PBMCs. This CDR3 reads CASSLALGRPTYEQYF. The CDR3 DNA sequence: TGTGCCAGCAGCCTAGCGCTGGGACGCCCGACCTACGAGCAGTACTTC.